The 31 T cell receptor beta chains below all came from one sample that was sequenced in a study of T cells in Graves' hyperthyroidism and ophthalmopathy. From RNA transcripts, TCR beta CDR3 regions were amplified. Using the HTBI primer set, a first-round RT-PCR was run on the TCR CDR3. MiXCR, applied by TCRdb to the multiplex PCR reads, yields one record per CDR3 protein. The repertoire consists of about 560,000 distinct CDR3 sequences, with about half occurring once and the leading ten covering nearly 8.5%. Sequenced input: peripheral blood or thyroid tissue (not recorded which). The receptors stem from a woman under 30 with Graves' hyperthyroidism.

This clonotype has a handful of counts. One junction end disagrees with the germline gene, perhaps due to a read error. V gene TRBV4-1 combines with J gene TRBJ2-5; TRBD2 agrees at 8 bases. The CDR3 loop spans 14 amino acids. Germline assignment: CDR1 MGHRA and CDR2 YSYEKL. In DNA form, the CDR3 reads TGTGCCAGCAGCCAGGAACTAGCGGAAGAGACCCAGTACTTC. It codes for CASSQELAEETQYF.

There are a few counts of this clonotype. The rearrangement joins TRBV29-1 to TRBJ2-2, with D possibly being TRBD2 (5 bases). Trimming removed 4 bases at V and 4 bases at J, with 7 bases between. The germline CDR1 and CDR2 sequences are SQVTM and ANQGSEA. The CDR3 contains 12 residues. Here the CDR3 reads CSVGGSTGELFF. CDR3 nucleotides: TGCAGCGTTGGTGGGAGCACCGGGGAGCTGTTTTTT.

The rearrangement uses TRBV29-1 and TRBJ1-5; D remains unclear. Germline CDR1 and CDR2: SQVTM and ANQGSEA. Trimming cost V 8 bases and J 7 bases, with 12 bases left between them. The CDR3 is made up of 11 amino acids. The CDR3 reads CSFTPGQPQHF. CDR3 DNA: TGCAGCTTCACCCCGGGGCAGCCCCAGCATTTT. Supplemented by reference TRBV29-1 and TRBJ1-5, the full variable domain reads SAVISQKPSRDICQRGTSLTIQCQVDSQVTMMFWYRQQPGQSLTLIATANQGSEATYESGFVIDKFPISRPNLTFSTLTVSNMSPEDSSIYLCSFTPGQPQHFGDGTRLSIL.

V is TRBV7-9 and J is TRBJ2-5, with 16 bases lining up with TRBD2. J was trimmed by 7 bases and V by 5 bases; bases with no gene match: 10. The CDR3 totals 17 residues. The germline gives CDR1 SEHNR, CDR2 FQNEAQ (reference sequence). The CDR3 coding sequence is TGTGCCAGCAGCCAGGGACTAGCGGGAGGGGACAGACGGACCCAGTACTTC. Its translation: CASSQGLAGGDRRTQYF.

This clonotype was observed a few times. A junction boundary mismatches the germline segment, possibly from a read error. The rearrangement links TRBV20-1 to TRBJ1-5; D perhaps matches TRBD1 (5 bases). The V gene's germline CDR1 is DFQATT and CDR2 SNEGSKA (reference sequence). The length of the CDR3 is 14 residues. For the CDR3, the DNA is TGCAGTGCAAGAGGAGGGGTTAGCAATCAGCCCCAGCATTTT. Translating it yields CSARGGVSNQPQHF.

J is TRBJ2-2 and V is TRBV6-4; TRBD2 matches 9 bases. J lost 3 bases, V lost 5 bases, and 4 bases had no gene match. The length of the CDR3 is 15 residues. From germline, CDR1 is MRHNA and CDR2 SNTAGT. The CDR3 region has the DNA TGTGCCAGCAGTACTAGCGGGTTGGACACCGGGGAGCTGTTTTTT. It codes for CASSTSGLDTGELFF.

This chain links TRBV29-1 with TRBJ2-1; D uncertain. This CDR3 has 11 residues. Germline V gene data show CDR1 as SQVTM and CDR2 as ANQGSEA. The V end was cut by 1 base, the J end by 8 bases, with 6 bases between. Here the CDR3 reads CSVEGRYEQFF. The CDR3 region has the DNA TGCAGCGTTGAAGGGCGGTATGAGCAGTTCTTC.

V gene TRBV7-9 combines with J gene TRBJ1-5; TRBD1 is a possible D gene (5 bases). Trimming left V 5 bases short and J 11 bases short, with 16 bases between. Germline V gene lookup returns CDR1 SEHNR and CDR2 FQNEAQ (reference sequence). This CDR3 spans 13 amino acids. CDR3 sequence: CASSGRGGETQHF. In DNA, the CDR3 is TGTGCCAGCAGCGGGCGGGGAGGGGAGACCCAGCATTTT. Based on the CDR3 plus reference TRBV7-9 and TRBJ1-5, the full variable domain is DTGVSQNPRHKITKRGQNVTFRCDPISEHNRLYWYRQTLGQGPEFLTYFQNEAQLEKSRLLSDRFSAERPKGSFSTLEIQRTEQGDSAMYLCASSGRGGETQHFGDGTRLSIL.

DNA for the CDR3: TGTGCCAGTAGTACCCCAGGACAGCCTCAGAGGGCCCAGTACTTC. Protein product: CASSTPGQPQRAQYF. V usage is TRBV19 and J usage is TRBJ2-5; D perhaps matches TRBD1 (6 bases). Germline CDR1 is LNHDA and CDR2 is SQIVND (reference sequence). The V end lost 4 bases, the J end lost 9 bases, and 21 bases lay between the germline ends. This CDR3 contains 15 residues.

This chain links TRBV2 with TRBJ1-6, with a tentative D call TRBD1 (5 bases). Germline V gives CDR1 SNHLY, CDR2 FYNNEI. V was clipped by 2 bases and J by 10 bases, with 15 bases between them. CDR3 size: 15 residues. The DNA of the CDR3 is TGTGCCAGCAGTGAAATCGGGACGTACCGATCACCCCTCCACTTT. Its translation: CASSEIGTYRSPLHF.

This clonotype has only a few counts. The chain recombines TRBV12-3 or TRBV12-4 with TRBJ1-2; D may be TRBD1 (5 bases). Between the trimmed V and J ends, which lost 6 bases and 1 base, there was a span of 15 bases. The CDR3 length is 15 residues. The DNA for the CDR3 is TGTGCCAGCAGCTTGGTAGAGACAGATAACTATGGCTACACCTTC. It codes for CASSLVETDNYGYTF.

This clonotype was picked up a small number of times. The chain has TRBV5-4 and TRBJ1-2; D remains ambiguous. V was shortened by 0 bases and J by 8 bases, with 11 bases between the two germline ends. This CDR3 spans 13 amino acids. Germline CDR1 reads SGHNT; CDR2 reads YYREEE (reference sequence). The CDR3, as DNA: TGTGCCAGCAGCTTGGAAGGTAATACCGGCTACACCTTC. Residues: CASSLEGNTGYTF.

This clonotype was detected only once. A much larger clone differs from this one at a single base, so this may be a read error. The chain recombines TRBV15 with TRBJ1-1; TRBD1 aligns across 9 bases. Germline V gives CDR1 LNHNV, CDR2 YYDKDF (reference sequence). This CDR3 is built from 16 residues. Here the CDR3 DNA reads TGTGCCACCAGCGAACAGGGGGCCTTAGGGGACACTGAAGCTTACTTT. Translated: CATSEQGALGDTEAYF.

V and J are TRBV12-3 or TRBV12-4 and TRBJ1-2; TRBD1 might be the D (5 bases). The V end was cut by 6 bases, the J end by 8 bases, with 22 bases between. The CDR3 contains 15 residues. CDR3 loop: CASSSPDRGGMGYTF. DNA for the CDR3: TGTGCCAGCAGCTCCCCGGACCGTGGGGGTATGGGCTACACCTTC.

This clonotype has just a few counts. The V call is TRBV7-9, the J call TRBJ2-2; D is unclear. Germline CDR1 is SEHNR and CDR2 is FQNEAQ (reference sequence). This CDR3 has 12 amino acids. Trimming removed 8 bases from V and 7 bases from J, with 11 bases in between. The DNA of the CDR3 is TGTGCCAGCTGCATAGGGTTCGGGGAGCTGTTTTTT. Its protein is CASCIGFGELFF.

V is TRBV2 and J is TRBJ1-1, with TRBD1 identical over 9 bases. This CDR3 spans 16 amino acids. Germline V lookup: CDR1 SNHLY, CDR2 FYNNEI. The V and J ends lost 4 bases and 1 base, in that order; junction bases with no gene match: 7. Written as DNA, the CDR3 is TGTGCCAGCAGTGTACGGGACAGGGACGGGAACACTGAAGCTTTCTTT. It encodes CASSVRDRDGNTEAFF.

In this sample, this clonotype turned up a few times. The chain employs TRBV12-3 or TRBV12-4 and TRBJ1-6; no clear D. V was clipped by 8 bases and J by 8 bases, with 19 bases between them. There are 15 residues in the CDR3. The CDR3 loop is CASSPDKGLYSPLHF. The CDR3 nucleotides read TGTGCCAGCTCACCAGACAAGGGCCTATATTCACCCCTCCACTTT.

This clonotype was seen repeatedly, ten times or more. The chain joins TRBV7-9 to TRBJ1-5; no firm D call. The CDR3 runs 13 residues. Trimming removed 5 bases at V and 2 bases at J, with 7 bases between. The germline V gene has CDR1 SEHNR and CDR2 FQNEAQ (reference sequence). The CDR3 region is CASSQDGNQPQHF. For the CDR3, the DNA is TGTGCCAGCAGCCAGGATGGCAATCAGCCCCAGCATTTT.

This clonotype was seen once. The rearrangement uses TRBV20-1 and TRBJ2-2; 7 bases match TRBD2. Germline CDR1 DFQATT, CDR2 SNEGSKA (reference sequence). The CDR3 spans 15 residues. V shed 1 base and J 3 bases; nucleotides not matched to a gene: 5. The CDR3 spells CSARASGSDTGELFF. The CDR3 DNA reads TGCAGTGCTAGAGCTAGCGGATCCGACACCGGGGAGCTGTTTTTT.

The V call is TRBV20-1, the J call TRBJ1-5; perhaps TRBD1 as D (6 bases). This CDR3 has 14 amino acids. Per germline, CDR1 DFQATT and CDR2 SNEGSKA (reference sequence). Trimming left V 3 bases short and J 2 bases short, with 11 bases between. The CDR3 loop reads CSASLGAGNQPQHF. In DNA, the CDR3 is TGCAGTGCTAGCCTGGGGGCTGGCAATCAGCCCCAGCATTTT.

This clonotype was counted at least ten times. The gene calls are TRBV25-1 and TRBJ1-6; D is uncertain. The V end lost 6 bases, the J end lost 0 bases, and 12 bases lay between the germline ends. CDR1 and CDR2 (germline): MGHDK, SYGVNS. The CDR3 is 16 amino acids. The CDR3 bases are TGTGCCAGCAGCCCAACCCCAAGCTCCTATAATTCACCCCTCCACTTT. It translates to CASSPTPSSYNSPLHF.

This clonotype occurred many times. The chain joins TRBV7-8 to TRBJ2-2, with TRBD2 matching 12 bases. V lost 1 base and J lost 4; bases outside the gene matches: 1. Germline CDR1 and CDR2: SGHVS and FQNEAQ. The CDR3 runs to 16 residues. CDR3 coding DNA: TGTGCCAGCAGCTTAGGACTAGCGGGAGTCACCGGGGAGCTGTTTTTT. Protein: CASSLGLAGVTGELFF. Complete variable domain (other parts from reference TRBV7-8 and TRBJ2-2): GAGVSQSPRYKVAKRGQDVALRCDPISGHVSLFWYQQALGQGPEFLTYFQNEAQLDKSGLPSDRFFAERPEGSVSTLKIQRTQQEDSAVYLCASSLGLAGVTGELFFGEGSRLTVL.

This clonotype was seen at least ten times. The chain is built from TRBV20-1 and TRBJ2-5; possible D gene TRBD2, 6 bases. Per germline, CDR1 DFQATT and CDR2 SNEGSKA (reference sequence). This CDR3 spans 13 amino acids. Trimming pared 3 bases from V and 5 bases from J, leaving 13 bases between. The CDR3 is CSASLGSGETQYF. Written as DNA, the CDR3 is TGCAGTGCTAGCTTGGGTAGCGGCGAGACCCAGTACTTC.

The V gene is TRBV2, the J gene TRBJ1-2; 9 nucleotides agree with TRBD1. In germline, CDR1 is SNHLY, CDR2 FYNNEI. This CDR3 region has 12 residues. V lost 10 bases and J lost 6; bases outside the gene matches: 6. CDR3 coding DNA: TGTGCCACCTCCGGGACAGGGAATGGCTACACCTTC. This codes for CATSGTGNGYTF.

The rearrangement links TRBV20-1 to TRBJ2-7, with 7 bases matching TRBD1. CDR1 is DFQATT and CDR2 is SNEGSKA in the germline V gene (reference sequence). The length of the CDR3 is 14 residues. Losses at the gene ends were 1 base for V and 3 bases for J; bases not matched to a gene: 6. The CDR3 here is CSARGDRDYYEQYF. The CDR3 DNA is TGCAGTGCTAGAGGGGACAGAGATTACTACGAGCAGTACTTC.

The rearrangement uses TRBV29-1 and TRBJ2-1, with D tentatively TRBD1 (7 bases). Germline values: CDR1 SQVTM, CDR2 ANQGSEA. Trimming removed 3 bases at V and 6 bases at J, with 9 bases between. This CDR3 has 12 amino acids. CDR3 in DNA: TGCAGCGTTGAGCGGGACAGCAATGAGCAGTTCTTC. Encoded protein: CSVERDSNEQFF.

This clonotype has a count of ten or more. CDR3: CATSDGRYNSPLHF. The CDR3 DNA reads TGTGCCACCAGTGACGGGCGGTATAATTCACCCCTCCACTTT. The gene calls are TRBV24-1 and TRBJ1-6, with unresolved D. The V gene lost 4 bases and the J gene lost 4 bases, with 7 bases spanning the gap. Germline V gene lookup returns CDR1 KGHDR and CDR2 SFDVKD. The CDR3 extends over 14 amino acids.

With regard to this clonotype: A much larger clone differs by one base, so this may be a read error. The chain uses TRBV6-5 and TRBJ2-5, with TRBD2 identical over 8 bases. The germline gives CDR1 MNHEY, CDR2 SVGAGI. CDR3 size: 15 residues. Here the CDR3 reads CAISYLREAQETQYF. CDR3 sequence (DNA): TGTGCCATCAGTTACTTGCGGGAGGCCCAAGAGACCCAGTACTTC.

This chain links TRBV2 with TRBJ2-7; TRBD2 aligns across 7 bases. The length of the CDR3 is 13 residues. V lost 5 bases, J lost 6 bases, and 7 bases stayed unmatched. Germline CDR1 is SNHLY and CDR2 is FYNNEI. CDR3 in amino acids: CASSLDVAGEQYF. In DNA, the CDR3 is TGTGCCAGCAGTTTAGACGTAGCGGGCGAGCAGTACTTC. Full variable domain (remainder filled in from reference TRBV2 and TRBJ2-7): EPEVTQTPSHQVTQMGQEVILRCVPISNHLYFYWYRQILGQKVEFLVSFYNNEISEKSEIFDDQFSVERPDGSNFTLKIRSTKLEDSAMYFCASSLDVAGEQYFGPGTRLTVT.

The chain uses TRBV24-1 and TRBJ1-2; 8 bases are a match to TRBD1. Germline lookup yields CDR1 KGHDR and CDR2 SFDVKD. CDR3 size: 13 residues. With V trimmed by 4 bases and J by 14 bases, 11 bases remained unmatched. CDR3 in amino acids: CATSDRRTGLRTF. CDR3 in DNA: TGTGCCACCAGTGACCGAAGGACAGGGCTGAGGACCTTC.

Turning to this clonotype: A junction boundary mismatches the germline segment, possibly from a read error. V is TRBV9 and J is TRBJ2-2, with unresolved D. The CDR3 runs to 14 residues. The germline gives CDR1 SGDLS, CDR2 YYNGEE. The DNA of the CDR3 is TGTGGCAGCAGCGTAATGGGCATCACCGGGGAGCTGTTTTTT. Protein sequence: CGSSVMGITGELFF.